Described below is a single T cell receptor (beta chain) sequence and its context. This clonotype was seen more than once but under ten times. Its recognized antigen is unknown. Base qualities are not at hand, and no much larger clone is one base apart. As encoded in the germline V gene, CDR1 is MGHRA while CDR2 is YSYEKL. The germline V and J ends show losses of 2 bases and 2 bases respectively, and no gene match explains 14 bases of the junction. Counted from cysteine to phenylalanine, this CDR3 has 19 amino acids. Solely the CDR3 DNA is kept, with 57 bases framed from the first base. The library was generated by RT-PCR. This sample was sequenced with an Illumina HiSeq 2500. TCRdb reran the public reads through fastp at Q25 and MiXCR, keeping productive beta chains. Each record represents a unique CDR3 protein, reported with the most common genes and DNA among its rows. The sample data list a few hundred thousand distinct CDR3 sequences, and roughly 22% of these were observed just once. The ten largest clones represent 10% of the sample.

The sample belongs to a study of response to subunit inactivated influenza vaccine (dated by TCRdb to between 2017 and 2018). Regarding the research as a whole: Deep quantitative profiling of the T cell receptor repertoire was used in the study to follow responses to a trivalent subunit inactivated influenza vaccine.

The full study reports these points: The authors suggested that each seasonal influenza vaccination may recruit only a limited number of new T cells.

Sequenced material: PBMCs from blood, taken 21 months after vaccination. The chain is encoded by TRBV4-1 joined to TRBJ2-5, with TRBD1 identical over 10 junction bases. This TCR came from a man aged 50-75 years who received an inactivated influenza vaccine. Donor details come from another sample of the same person, matched by shared clones. The CDR3 region reads CASSQKPLGQGGYQETQYF. DNA sequence: TGCGCCAGCAGCCAAAAACCCCTTGGACAGGGGGGATATCAAGAGACCCAGTACTTC.